This paragraph reports one T cell receptor (beta chain). Its antigen target is currently unknown. No much larger clone exists at a distance of one base, and base qualities are not known. From the germline V gene, CDR1 is SGHDN and CDR2 is FVKESK. Cut back by 2 bases and 4 bases, the V and J ends lie 11 bases apart. Reading from cysteine to phenylalanine, the CDR3 counts 15 amino acids. Only the CDR3 DNA stays, 45 bases, in frame from base 1. The CDR3 regions of human TCRbeta chains were analyzed by immunosequencing. In the paper's pipeline: Repertoire TCRs were checked for matches against a reference library of SARS-CoV-2-specific TCRs that had been generated using the MIRA antigen-specificity platform. Breadth meant the fraction of unique TCRs that were SARS-CoV-2-associated, whereas depth meant the fraction of total T cells that were SARS-CoV-2-associated. Using the MIRA data, every spike-specific TCR was mapped to the spike region that the TCR reacted to and assigned to either a CD4 or a CD8 class. Log10-transformed breadth and depth values were compared by one-way ANOVA with Sidak's multiple comparisons tests. TCRdb mirrors the immuneACCESS table, restricted to in-frame sequences. Some clones are absent from its copies; in checked studies, under half trace to an unresolved V gene, and the reason for the others is unknown. Clonal size and the V and J genes are those of that table, whereas D and trimming came from the DNA. The sample yields approximately 80,000 clones; 80% to 90% were counted once. The ten largest clones capture around 3.6% of the sample.

These data belong to a study of T cell responses to AZD1222 COVID-19 vaccine (dated by TCRdb to the early 2020s). Background on the whole study: TCR sequencing covered fewer than 250 trial participants: 207 given two doses of AZD1222 and around 25 given two doses of MenACWY control vaccine. Trial participants were enrolled by age into 18-55, 56-69 and 70-plus year subgroups, with approximately 160, 26 and 62 TCR-sequenced participants respectively. Overall study results and their limits: In the small 56-69-year group, the increase in depth fell short of significance, most likely because of low power. After two AZD1222 doses, both the breadth and the depth of spike-specific TCRs were significantly higher than at day 0 and than in MenACWY recipients. Participants were mostly white British and included more females than males, and it was suggested by the authors that clonal diversity may have been underestimated. Because no samples from the day 14 peak response were available, repertoires could be characterized only after the peak T cell response. Nearly half of unique spike-specific TCRs reportedly recognized epitopes outside regions mutated in the B.1.351 and B.1.1.7 variants. Conclusions about previously exposed vaccinees are limited, since just five or six AZD1222 recipients were seropositive for SARS-CoV-2 at baseline. CD4 TCRs associated with the vaccine covered the entire spike protein, and the dominant responses were in regions 160-218 and 743-854.

The time point label here, explained by the study, means: about 28 days (+/-7) after the second vaccine dose. Because spike-specific TCR depth and breadth did not differ between the two schedules, AZD1222 recipients who got a second dose at roughly 4 weeks were pooled with those who got a second dose at roughly 12 weeks. Samples from vaccinated people were obtained from the UK trials COV001 and COV002, which included a single-blind randomized controlled phase 2/3 trial of AZD1222 (ChAdOx1 nCoV-19) in healthy adults. Trial participant PBMC samples were collected at day 0 and day 28 after the second dose for TCRbeta chain sequencing.

The chain joins TRBV14 to TRBJ2-2; TRBD2 could be the D gene, as 6 bases match. Sample: peripheral blood, taken 28 days after the second AZD1222 dose. The clonotype comes from an adult who received the AZD1222 COVID-19 vaccine. The DNA sequence reads TGTGCCAGCAGCCAATTGGGACTCTTCACCGGGGAGCTGTTTTTT. This encodes CASSQLGLFTGELFF.